One sample yielded the 9 T cell receptor beta chains listed below, sequenced in a study of technical replicates of blood from several donors. The method was immunoSEQ multiplex PCR; TCRdb's version includes in-frame clones alone and lacks a portion of them. This sample carries roughly 45,000 clones, 80% to 95% of them seen once, and the ten largest clones take less than 5%. Sequencing was carried out using PBMCs. All receptors derive from a human donor in good health. Some clones in this sample may be carry-over from other donors' samples.

The rearrangement uses TRBV5-4 and TRBJ1-4; D gene unclear. V was clipped by 1 base and J by 0 bases, with 4 bases between them. Germline CDR1 and CDR2: SGHNT and YYREEE (reference sequence). CDR3 length equals 14 residues. CDR3 nucleotides: TGTGCCAGCAGCTTGACAGCAACTAATGAAAAACTGTTTTTT. The encoded protein is CASSLTATNEKLFF.

CDR3 sequence: CASSWGKNRDSQETQYF. CDR3 in DNA: TGTGCCAGCAGCTGGGGTAAAAACCGGGACAGCCAAGAGACCCAGTACTTC. V gene TRBV5-5 combines with J gene TRBJ2-5, with 7 bases identical to TRBD1. Per germline, CDR1 SGHKS and CDR2 YYEKEE (reference sequence). V was pared by 3 bases and J by 1 base, with 12 bases of the junction left unmatched. This CDR3 has 17 amino acids. Together with reference TRBV5-5 and TRBJ2-5, the CDR3 gives the full variable domain: DAGVTQSPTHLIKTRGQQVTLRCSPISGHKSVSWYQQVLGQGPQFIFQYYEKEERGRGNFPDRFSARQFPNYSSELNVNALLLGDSALYLCASSWGKNRDSQETQYFGPGTRLLVL.

The rearrangement uses TRBV18 and TRBJ1-5, with 8 bases fitting TRBD1. The CDR3 is 14 amino acids. Germline values: CDR1 KGHSH, CDR2 LQKENI. Unmatched junction bases numbered 4, after V lost 6 bases and J lost 3 bases. CDR3 loop: CASSRGQANQPQHF. DNA for the CDR3: TGTGCCAGCTCCCGGGGACAGGCCAATCAGCCCCAGCATTTT.

The chain links TRBV11-3 to TRBJ2-1, with a possible D match to TRBD1 (8 bases). The CDR3 is made up of 15 amino acids. Germline loops: CDR1 SGHNT, CDR2 YENEEA. The V gene lost 4 bases and the J gene lost 3 bases, with 13 bases spanning the gap. The CDR3 coding sequence is TGTGCCAGCAGCTCAGGGGGCGGGGGCTACAATGAGCAGTTCTTC. Protein product: CASSSGGGGYNEQFF. The variable domain in full, completed from reference TRBV11-3 and TRBJ2-1, reads EAGVVQSPRYKIIEKKQPVAFWCNPISGHNTLYWYLQNLGQGPELLIRYENEEAVDDSQLPKDRFSAERLKGVDSTLKIQPAELGDSAVYLCASSSGGGGYNEQFFGPGTRLTVL.

V gene TRBV4-3 combines with J gene TRBJ1-2, with D perhaps matching TRBD1 (6 bases). The germline CDR1 and CDR2 sequences are LGHNA and YSLEER. The V end was cut by 2 bases, the J end by 6 bases, with 16 bases between. This CDR3 has 15 amino acids. The DNA for the CDR3 is TGCGCCAGCAGCCAACTGAACAGGGAATTGAATGGCTACACCTTC. Translated, it gives CASSQLNRELNGYTF.

This chain uses TRBV7-9 with TRBJ1-5, with D possibly matching TRBD1 (6 bases). Germline V CDR1 and CDR2: SEHNR, FQNEAQ (reference sequence). V dropped 5 bases and J dropped 5 bases, with 19 bases sitting between them. This CDR3 contains 16 residues. The chain's CDR3 is CASSAGMTGGHQPQHF. The DNA of the CDR3 is TGTGCCAGCAGCGCCGGAATGACAGGAGGTCATCAGCCCCAGCATTTT.

CDR3 amino acids: CASSSDRGRKDTQYF. The CDR3, as DNA: TGTGCCAGCAGTTCGGACAGGGGGCGCAAAGATACGCAGTATTTT. The gene calls are TRBV4-2 and TRBJ2-3; 11 bases are a match to TRBD1. This CDR3 is 15 amino acids long. Germline assignment: CDR1 LGHNA and CDR2 YNFKEQ. With 6 bases clipped from V and 5 bases from J, the junction kept 7 bases outside the gene matches.

The rearrangement links TRBV5-1 to TRBJ2-2; D unresolved. The CDR3 runs 14 residues. The germline V and J ends were trimmed by 0 bases and 5 bases, with 8 bases remaining between them. Per the germline V gene, CDR1 is SGHRS and CDR2 is YFSETQ. Here the CDR3 DNA reads TGCGCCAGCAGCTTGGGGAGTGGGACCGGGGAGCTGTTTTTT. Its protein is CASSLGSGTGELFF.

This chain links TRBV10-3 with TRBJ2-7, with TRBD1 matching 9 bases. Germline V gives CDR1 ENHRY, CDR2 SYGVKD. V lost 6 bases, J lost 4 bases, and 7 bases stayed unmatched. The CDR3 runs to 14 residues. CDR3 coding DNA: TGTGCCATCAGCCCGGGACAGGGTTTGTACGAGCAGTACTTC. Amino acid sequence: CAISPGQGLYEQYF.